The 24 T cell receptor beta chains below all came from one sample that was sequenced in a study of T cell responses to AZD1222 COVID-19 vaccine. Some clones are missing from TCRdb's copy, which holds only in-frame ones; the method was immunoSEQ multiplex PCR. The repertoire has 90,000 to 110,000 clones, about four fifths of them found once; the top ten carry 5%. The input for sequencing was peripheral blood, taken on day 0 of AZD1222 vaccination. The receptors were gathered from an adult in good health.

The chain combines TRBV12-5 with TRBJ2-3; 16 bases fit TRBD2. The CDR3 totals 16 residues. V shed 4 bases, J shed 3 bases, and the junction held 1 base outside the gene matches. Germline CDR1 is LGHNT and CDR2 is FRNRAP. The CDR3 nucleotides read TGTGCTAGTGGTTCGGGACTAGCGGGGGGGACAGATACGCAGTATTTT. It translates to CASGSGLAGGTDTQYF.

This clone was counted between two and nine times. Here the CDR3 reads CASSLRTSGASYEQYF. For the CDR3, the DNA is TGTGCCAGCAGCCTCCGGACTAGCGGGGCTAGTTACGAGCAGTACTTC. The chain joins TRBV7-9 to TRBJ2-7, with 12 bases that match TRBD2. V shed 5 bases and J 4 bases; nucleotides not matched to a gene: 9. Germline V lookup: CDR1 SEHNR, CDR2 FQNEAQ (reference sequence). The CDR3 covers 16 residues. The variable domain in full, with the rest retrieved from reference TRBV7-9 and TRBJ2-7, is DTGVSQNPRHKITKRGQNVTFRCDPISEHNRLYWYRQTLGQGPEFLTYFQNEAQLEKSRLLSDRFSAERPKGSFSTLEIQRTEQGDSAMYLCASSLRTSGASYEQYFGPGTRLTVT.

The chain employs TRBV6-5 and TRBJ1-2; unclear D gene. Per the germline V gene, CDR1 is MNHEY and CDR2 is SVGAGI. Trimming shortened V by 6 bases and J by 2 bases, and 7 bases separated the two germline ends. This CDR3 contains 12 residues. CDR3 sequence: CASRGVNYGYTF. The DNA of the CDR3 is TGTGCCAGCAGGGGCGTGAACTATGGCTACACCTTC.

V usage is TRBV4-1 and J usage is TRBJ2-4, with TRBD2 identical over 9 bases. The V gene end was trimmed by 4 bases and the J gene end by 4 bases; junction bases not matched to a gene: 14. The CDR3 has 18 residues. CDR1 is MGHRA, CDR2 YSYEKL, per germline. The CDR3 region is CASSREPSSGGPKNIQYF. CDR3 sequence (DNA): TGCGCCAGCAGCCGAGAGCCTTCAAGCGGGGGGCCTAAAAACATTCAGTACTTC.

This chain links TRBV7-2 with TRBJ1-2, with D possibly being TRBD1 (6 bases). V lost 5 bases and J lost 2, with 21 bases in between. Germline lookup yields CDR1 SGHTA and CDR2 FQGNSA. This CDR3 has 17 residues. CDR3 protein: CASSTRQAIGHNYGYTF. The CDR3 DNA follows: TGTGCCAGCAGCACCAGACAGGCAATTGGACACAACTATGGCTACACCTTC.

The CDR3 protein is CASSVLTVNQPQHF. Written as DNA, the CDR3 is TGCGCCAGCAGCGTACTGACAGTCAATCAGCCCCAGCATTTT. This rearrangement joins TRBV4-1 to TRBJ1-5; perhaps TRBD1 as D (5 bases). With 5 bases removed from V and 3 bases from J, the gap between germline ends came to 11 bases. The CDR3 totals 14 residues. Germline CDR1 and CDR2: MGHRA and YSYEKL.

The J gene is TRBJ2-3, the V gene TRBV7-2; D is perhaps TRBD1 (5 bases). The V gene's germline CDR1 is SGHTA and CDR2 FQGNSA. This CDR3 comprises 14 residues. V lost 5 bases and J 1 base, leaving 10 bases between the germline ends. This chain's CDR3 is CASSPWGGTDTQYF. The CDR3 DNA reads TGTGCCAGCAGCCCTTGGGGCGGCACAGATACGCAGTATTTT. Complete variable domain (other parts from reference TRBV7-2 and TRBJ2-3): GAGVSQSPSNKVTEKGKDVELRCDPISGHTALYWYRQSLGQGLEFLIYFQGNSAPDKSGLPSDRFSAERTGGSVSTLTIQRTQQEDSAVYLCASSPWGGTDTQYFGPGTRLTVL.

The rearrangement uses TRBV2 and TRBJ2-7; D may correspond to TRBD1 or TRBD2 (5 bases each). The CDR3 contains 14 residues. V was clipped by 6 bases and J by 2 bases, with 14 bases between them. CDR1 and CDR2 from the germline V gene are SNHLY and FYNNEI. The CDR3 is CASSDRDGPYEQYF. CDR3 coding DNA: TGTGCCAGCAGCGACCGGGACGGTCCCTACGAGCAGTACTTC.

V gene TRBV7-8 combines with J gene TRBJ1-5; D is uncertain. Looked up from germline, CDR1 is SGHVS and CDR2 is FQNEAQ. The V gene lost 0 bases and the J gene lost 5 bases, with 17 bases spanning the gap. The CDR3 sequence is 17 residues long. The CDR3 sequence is CASSLALGQFLHQPQHF. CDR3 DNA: TGTGCCAGCAGCTTAGCGCTAGGGCAGTTCCTTCATCAGCCCCAGCATTTT.

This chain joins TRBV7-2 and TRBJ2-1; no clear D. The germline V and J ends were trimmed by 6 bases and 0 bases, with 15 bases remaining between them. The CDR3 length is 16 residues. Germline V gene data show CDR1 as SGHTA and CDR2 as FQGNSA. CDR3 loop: CASSLVSRSSYNEQFF. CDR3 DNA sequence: TGTGCCAGCAGTCTGGTTAGCAGGAGCTCCTACAATGAGCAGTTCTTC.

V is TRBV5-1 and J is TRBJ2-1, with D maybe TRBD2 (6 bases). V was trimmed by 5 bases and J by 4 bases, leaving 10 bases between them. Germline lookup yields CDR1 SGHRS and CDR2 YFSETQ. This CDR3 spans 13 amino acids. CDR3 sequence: CASRGRGYNEQFF. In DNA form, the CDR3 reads TGCGCCAGCAGGGGGCGGGGATACAATGAGCAGTTCTTC.

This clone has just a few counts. This CDR3 is CASSYPQGTFSPLHF. For the CDR3, the DNA is TGTGCCAGCAGCTACCCACAGGGCACTTTTTCACCCCTCCACTTT. The rearrangement uses TRBV7-2 and TRBJ1-6, with a possible D match to TRBD1 (6 bases). The CDR3 loop spans 15 amino acids. The V end was cut by 4 bases, the J end by 9 bases, with 16 bases between. The V gene's germline CDR1 is SGHTA and CDR2 FQGNSA. The variable domain in full, completed from reference TRBV7-2 and TRBJ1-6, reads GAGVSQSPSNKVTEKGKDVELRCDPISGHTALYWYRQSLGQGLEFLIYFQGNSAPDKSGLPSDRFSAERTGGSVSTLTIQRTQQEDSAVYLCASSYPQGTFSPLHFGNGTRLTVT.

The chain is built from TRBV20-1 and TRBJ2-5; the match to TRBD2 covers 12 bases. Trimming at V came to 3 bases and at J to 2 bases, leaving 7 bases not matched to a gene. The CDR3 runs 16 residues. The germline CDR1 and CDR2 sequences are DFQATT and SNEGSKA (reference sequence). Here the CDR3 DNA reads TGCAGTGCTAGTCCTAGCGGGGGGGCGGGACAAGAGACCCAGTACTTC. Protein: CSASPSGGAGQETQYF.

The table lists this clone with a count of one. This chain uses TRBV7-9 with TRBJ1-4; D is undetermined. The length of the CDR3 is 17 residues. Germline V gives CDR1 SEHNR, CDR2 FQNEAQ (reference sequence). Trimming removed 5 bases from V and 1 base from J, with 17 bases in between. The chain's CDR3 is CASSLRPTFGTNEKLFF. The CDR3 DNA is TGTGCCAGCAGCCTACGGCCGACCTTTGGAACTAATGAAAAACTGTTTTTT. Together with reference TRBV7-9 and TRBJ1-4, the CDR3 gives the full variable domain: DTGVSQNPRHKITKRGQNVTFRCDPISEHNRLYWYRQTLGQGPEFLTYFQNEAQLEKSRLLSDRFSAERPKGSFSTLEIQRTEQGDSAMYLCASSLRPTFGTNEKLFFGSGTQLSVL.

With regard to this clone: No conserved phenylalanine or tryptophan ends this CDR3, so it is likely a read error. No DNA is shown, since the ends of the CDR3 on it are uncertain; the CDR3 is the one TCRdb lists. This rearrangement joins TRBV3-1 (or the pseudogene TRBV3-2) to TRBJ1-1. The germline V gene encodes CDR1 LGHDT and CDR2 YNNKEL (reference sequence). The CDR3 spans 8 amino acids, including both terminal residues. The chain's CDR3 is CASSYHFI.

As DNA, the CDR3 is TGTGCCAGCAGCCTCGCTAGCGGGGGGGTCACAGATACGCAGTATTTT. This gives the protein CASSLASGGVTDTQYF. V is TRBV7-9 and J is TRBJ2-3; TRBD2 agrees at 12 bases. Germline V gene sequence: CDR1 SEHNR, CDR2 FQNEAQ (reference sequence). V lost 5 bases, J lost 2 bases, and 5 bases stayed unmatched. The CDR3 spans 16 residues.

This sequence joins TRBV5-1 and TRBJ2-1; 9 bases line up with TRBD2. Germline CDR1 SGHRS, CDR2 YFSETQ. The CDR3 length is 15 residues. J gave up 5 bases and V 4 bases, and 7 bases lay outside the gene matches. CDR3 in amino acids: CASSHGLATHNEQFF. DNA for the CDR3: TGCGCCAGCAGCCACGGACTAGCGACTCACAATGAGCAGTTCTTC.

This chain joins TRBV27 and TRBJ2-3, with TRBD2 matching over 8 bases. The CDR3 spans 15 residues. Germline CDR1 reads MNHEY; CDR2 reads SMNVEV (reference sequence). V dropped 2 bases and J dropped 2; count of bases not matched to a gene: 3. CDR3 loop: CASSLQRGITDTQYF. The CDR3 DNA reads TGTGCCAGCAGTTTACAGCGGGGGATCACAGATACGCAGTATTTT.

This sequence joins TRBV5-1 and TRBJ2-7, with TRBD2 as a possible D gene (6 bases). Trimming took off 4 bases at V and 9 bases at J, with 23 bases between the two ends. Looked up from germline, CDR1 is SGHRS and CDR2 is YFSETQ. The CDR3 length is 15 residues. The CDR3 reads CASSPTGTRSIGQYF. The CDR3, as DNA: TGCGCCAGCAGCCCCACCGGGACTCGCAGTATTGGGCAGTACTTC. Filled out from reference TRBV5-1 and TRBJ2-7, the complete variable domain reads KAGVTQTPRYLIKTRGQQVTLSCSPISGHRSVSWYQQTPGQGLQFLFEYFSETQRNKGNFPGRFSGRQFSNSRSEMNVSTLELGDSALYLCASSPTGTRSIGQYFGPGTRLTVT.

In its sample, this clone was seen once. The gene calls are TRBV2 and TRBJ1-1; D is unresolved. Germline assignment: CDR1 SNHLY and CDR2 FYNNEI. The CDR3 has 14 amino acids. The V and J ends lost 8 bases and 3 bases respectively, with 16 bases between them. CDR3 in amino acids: CASGIGRGDTEAFF. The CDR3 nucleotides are TGTGCCAGCGGGATCGGGCGGGGAGACACTGAAGCTTTCTTT.

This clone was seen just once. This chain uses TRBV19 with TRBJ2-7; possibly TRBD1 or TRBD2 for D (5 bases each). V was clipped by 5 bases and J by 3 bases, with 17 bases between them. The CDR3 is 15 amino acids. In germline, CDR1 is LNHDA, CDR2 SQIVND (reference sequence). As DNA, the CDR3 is TGTGCCAGTAGTCCCTCGGACAAGGGAGACTACGAGCAGTACTTC. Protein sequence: CASSPSDKGDYEQYF. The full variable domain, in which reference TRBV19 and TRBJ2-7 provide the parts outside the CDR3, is DGGITQSPKYLFRKEGQNVTLSCEQNLNHDAMYWYRQDPGQGLRLIYYSQIVNDFQKGDIAEGYSVSREKKESFPLTVTSAQKNPTAFYLCASSPSDKGDYEQYFGPGTRLTVT.

DNA of the CDR3: TGTGCCAGCAGCTTAGCGATGCAGGAGCTCGGGCTGTTTTTT. This sequence encodes CASSLAMQELGLFF. The rearrangement uses TRBV7-2 and TRBJ2-2; no clear D gene. V was clipped by 0 bases and J by 13 bases, with 15 bases between them. The CDR3 extends over 14 amino acids. Germline CDR1 reads SGHTA; CDR2 reads FQGNSA.

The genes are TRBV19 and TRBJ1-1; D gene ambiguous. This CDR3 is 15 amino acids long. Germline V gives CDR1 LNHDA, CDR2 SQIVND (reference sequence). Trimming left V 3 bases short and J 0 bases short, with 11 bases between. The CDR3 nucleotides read TGTGCCAGTAGTATGAGCAGGATCATGAACACTGAAGCTTTCTTT. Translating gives CASSMSRIMNTEAFF.

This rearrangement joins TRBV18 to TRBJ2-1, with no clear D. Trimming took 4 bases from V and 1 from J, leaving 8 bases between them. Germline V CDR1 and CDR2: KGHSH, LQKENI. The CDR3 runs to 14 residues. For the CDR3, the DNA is TGTGCCAGCTCACGCACCGGATCCTACAATGAGCAGTTCTTC. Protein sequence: CASSRTGSYNEQFF. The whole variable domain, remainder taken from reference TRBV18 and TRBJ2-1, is NAGVMQNPRHLVRRRGQEARLRCSPMKGHSHVYWYRQLPEEGLKFMVYLQKENIIDESGMPKERFSAEFPKEGPSILRIQQVVRGDSAAYFCASSRTGSYNEQFFGPGTRLTVL.